The entry that follows covers one TCR beta chain sequence. Its matching antigen is unknown. The sample comes from a study of cytomegalovirus exposure and HLA in healthy donors. Study-wide context: The early release's HLA-typed donors yielded 78 million or so unique TCRs.

Germline CDR1 and CDR2: SGHTA and FQGNSA. The CDR3 sequence is 15 residues long. With V trimmed by 5 bases and J by 11 bases, 16 bases remained unmatched. Primers: 60 Vbeta forward and 13 Jbeta reverse. TCRdb's table, derived via immunoSEQ multiplex PCR, lists solely in-frame clones and lacks some. The repertoire holds over 110,000 clones, with 70% to 85% as singletons. Study conclusions and caveats: Productive rates of about 87% or about 30% were seen for most TCR beta V segments in an earlier analysis. Accurate prediction of most subjects' HLA-A and HLA-B alleles from TCR beta sequences was reported.

The chain recombines TRBV7-2 with TRBJ1-1; 8 nucleotides line up with TRBD1. The TCR comes from a male donor in good health and CMV-seronegative. The sample consisted of PBMCs. CDR3 residues: CASSPSTGDGAGAFF. The CDR3 DNA reads TGTGCCAGCAGCCCCTCGACAGGGGATGGGGCGGGGGCTTTCTTT.